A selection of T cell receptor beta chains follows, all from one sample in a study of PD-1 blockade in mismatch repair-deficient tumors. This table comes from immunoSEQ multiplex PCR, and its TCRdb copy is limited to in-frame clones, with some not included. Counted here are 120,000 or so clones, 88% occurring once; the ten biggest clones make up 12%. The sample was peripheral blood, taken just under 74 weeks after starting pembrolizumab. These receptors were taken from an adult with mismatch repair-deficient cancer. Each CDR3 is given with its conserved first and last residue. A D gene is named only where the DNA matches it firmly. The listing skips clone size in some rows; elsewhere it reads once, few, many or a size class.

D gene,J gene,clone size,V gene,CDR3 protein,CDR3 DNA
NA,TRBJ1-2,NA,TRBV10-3,CAISEGTGYGYTF,TGTGCCATCAGTGAGGGGACGGGCTATGGCTACACCTTC
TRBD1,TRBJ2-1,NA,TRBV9,CASSVRDREVYNEQFF,TGTGCCAGCAGCGTACGGGACAGGGAAGTTTACAATGAGCAGTTCTTC
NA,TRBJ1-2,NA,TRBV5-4,CASSFGRGSPYGYTF,TGTGCCAGCAGCTTCGGTAGGGGGTCCCCGTATGGCTACACCTTC
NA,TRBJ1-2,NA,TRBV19,CASSIDPGLARYGYTF,TGTGCCAGTAGTATAGATCCGGGCCTCGCTAGGTATGGCTACACCTTC
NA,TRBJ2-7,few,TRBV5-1,CASSLGTYEQYF,TGCGCCAGCAGCTTGGGTACCTACGAGCAGTACTTC
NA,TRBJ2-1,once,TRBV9,CASSETGANNEQFF,TGTGCCAGCAGCGAAACGGGAGCCAACAATGAGCAGTTCTTC
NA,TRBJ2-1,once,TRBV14,CASSHSGQGIYNEQFF,TGTGCCAGCAGCCACTCGGGCCAGGGGATATACAATGAGCAGTTCTTC
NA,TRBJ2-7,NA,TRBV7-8,CASSLFIQDFSNYEQYF,TGTGCCAGCAGCTTATTCATCCAGGACTTTTCCAACTACGAGCAGTACTTC
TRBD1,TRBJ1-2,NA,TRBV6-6,CASSYSDRGLGYTF,TGTGCCAGCAGTTACTCTGACAGGGGGCTTGGCTACACCTTC
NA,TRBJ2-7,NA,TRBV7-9,CASSSSGTLSYEQYF,TGTGCCAGCAGCTCGTCCGGGACCCTTTCCTACGAGCAGTACTTC
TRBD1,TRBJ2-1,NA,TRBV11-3,CASSLATGGVYNEQFF,TGTGCCAGCAGCTTAGCGACAGGGGGTGTCTACAATGAGCAGTTCTTC
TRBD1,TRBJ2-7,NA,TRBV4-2,CASSLGTGAYEQYF,TGTGCCAGCAGCCTCGGGACAGGGGCCTACGAGCAGTACTTC
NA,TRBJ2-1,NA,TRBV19,CASSIGDASSYNEQFF,TGTGCCAGTAGTATAGGAGACGCTAGCTCCTACAATGAGCAGTTCTTC
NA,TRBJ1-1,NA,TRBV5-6,CASSGGDWYTEAFF,TGTGCCAGCAGTGGGGGGGATTGGTACACTGAAGCTTTCTTT
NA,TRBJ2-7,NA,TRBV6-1,CASSGPVHEQYF,TGTGCCAGCAGTGGTCCCGTACACGAGCAGTACTTC
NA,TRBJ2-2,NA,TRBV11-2,CASSFYTGELFF,TGTGCCAGCAGCTTTTACACCGGGGAGCTGTTTTTT
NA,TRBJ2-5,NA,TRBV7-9,CASSPPRRPETQYF,TGTGCCAGCAGCCCCCCGAGAAGGCCAGAGACCCAGTACTTC
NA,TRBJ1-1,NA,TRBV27,CASTPVGGNTEAFF,TGTGCCAGCACCCCGGTGGGGGGAAACACTGAAGCTTTCTTT
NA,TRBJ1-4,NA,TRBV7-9,CASSLEGMGTSGEKLFF,TGTGCCAGCAGCTTAGAGGGGATGGGAACTTCGGGCGAAAAACTGTTTTTT
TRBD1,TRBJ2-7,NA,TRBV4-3,CASSQGQGAYEQYF,TGCGCCAGCAGCCAGGGACAGGGCGCCTACGAGCAGTACTTC